This entry describes one T cell receptor beta chain. Using immunoSEQ multiplex PCR, the repertoire was profiled, and TCRdb retains in-frame clones only, with some absent. The sample contains 200,000 or so clones, approximately 81% of which appear only once. This sample was taken from a study of blood T cell repertoires in COVID-19. Study-wide background: The cDNA or gDNA used as material had been derived from T cells, B-cell-depleted T cells, or PBMCs.

Germline lookup yields CDR1 SNHLY and CDR2 FYNNEI. The trim removed 11 bases at V and 1 base at J, leaving 7 bases unmatched. The CDR3 runs 15 residues. The rearrangement joins TRBV2 to TRBJ1-5, with 11 nucleotides matching TRBD1. The TCR sequence derives from a person aged 65 to 85 with COVID-19, enrolled during active disease. The specimen sequenced was peripheral blood. The CDR3 loop is CAAGTGGASNQPQHF. The CDR3 nucleotides are TGTGCCGCCGGGACAGGGGGTGCGAGCAATCAGCCCCAGCATTTT. The full variable domain, rest sourced from reference TRBV2 and TRBJ1-5, is EPEVTQTPSHQVTQMGQEVILRCVPISNHLYFYWYRQILGQKVEFLVSFYNNEISEKSEIFDDQFSVERPDGSNFTLKIRSTKLEDSAMYFCAAGTGGASNQPQHFGDGTRLSIL.